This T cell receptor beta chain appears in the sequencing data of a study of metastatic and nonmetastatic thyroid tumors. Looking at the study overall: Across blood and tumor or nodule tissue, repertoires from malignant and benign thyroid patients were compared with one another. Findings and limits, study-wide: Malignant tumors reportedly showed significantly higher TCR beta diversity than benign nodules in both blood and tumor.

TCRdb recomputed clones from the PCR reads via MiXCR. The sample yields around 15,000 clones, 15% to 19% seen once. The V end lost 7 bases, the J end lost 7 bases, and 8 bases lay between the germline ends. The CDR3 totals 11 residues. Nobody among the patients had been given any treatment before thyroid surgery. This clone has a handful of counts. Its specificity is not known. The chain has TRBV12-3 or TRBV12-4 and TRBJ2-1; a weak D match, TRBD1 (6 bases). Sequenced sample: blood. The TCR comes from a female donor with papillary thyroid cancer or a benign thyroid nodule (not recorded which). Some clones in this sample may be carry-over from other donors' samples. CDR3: CASTRGNEQFF. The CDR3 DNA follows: TGTGCCAGCACTAGGGGGAATGAGCAGTTCTTC.